This passage covers 13 T cell receptor beta chains from one sample sequenced in a study of shared clonotypes between healthy human individuals. TCRdb's table, derived via immunoSEQ multiplex PCR, lists solely in-frame clones and lacks some. The table shows roughly 640,000 clones, with roughly 70% occurring only once. The sample consisted of memory CD4+ T cells sorted from blood. Subset noted: CD45RA-negative fraction. The receptors shown here come from a woman aged 25 to 39 in good health.

The chain is built from TRBV2 and TRBJ1-4; D gene uncertain. CDR1 and CDR2 from the germline V gene are SNHLY and FYNNEI. Trimming removed 4 bases from V and 0 bases from J, with 9 bases in between. The CDR3 is 15 amino acids. The CDR3 DNA follows: TGTGCCAGCAGTGCCTTAGTAGCAACTAATGAAAAACTGTTTTTT. Amino acids: CASSALVATNEKLFF.

The chain joins TRBV28 to TRBJ2-7, with 11 bases that match TRBD2. With 5 bases clipped from V and 1 base from J, the junction kept 10 bases outside the gene matches. The length of the CDR3 is 17 residues. Germline V gene data show CDR1 as MDHEN and CDR2 as SYDVKM. The CDR3 here is CASSPYLTSGKSYEQYF. In nucleotides, the CDR3 is TGTGCCAGCAGTCCCTATCTGACTAGCGGGAAGTCCTACGAGCAGTACTTC.

This clone was recorded many times. The chain couples TRBV2 to TRBJ2-3; the D call may be TRBD1 or TRBD2 (6 bases each). The V and J ends lost 9 bases and 3 bases respectively, with 22 bases between them. CDR1 and CDR2 (germline): SNHLY, FYNNEI. The CDR3 length is 16 residues. The CDR3 loop is CASGKQGGITTDTQYF. CDR3 DNA: TGTGCCAGTGGTAAACAGGGCGGGATTACAACAGATACGCAGTATTTT. Using reference TRBV2 and TRBJ2-3 for the parts outside the CDR3, the full variable domain is EPEVTQTPSHQVTQMGQEVILRCVPISNHLYFYWYRQILGQKVEFLVSFYNNEISEKSEIFDDQFSVERPDGSNFTLKIRSTKLEDSAMYFCASGKQGGITTDTQYFGPGTRLTVL.

V usage is TRBV25-1 and J usage is TRBJ1-1; D ambiguous. V was cut by 3 bases and J by 4 bases, with 9 bases left in between. Germline lookup yields CDR1 MGHDK and CDR2 SYGVNS. CDR3 length: 13 residues. CDR3 sequence: CASSDAGPTEAFF. CDR3 sequence (DNA): TGTGCCAGCAGTGATGCGGGCCCCACTGAAGCTTTCTTT.

The V call is TRBV5-1, the J call TRBJ2-7, with unresolved D. CDR1 SGHRS and CDR2 YFSETQ come from the germline V gene. The CDR3 spans 12 residues. V lost 2 bases, J lost 4 bases, and 7 bases lay in between. The CDR3 DNA sequence: TGCGCCAGCAGCTTCGGAGCTTACGAGCAGTACTTC. Its protein product is CASSFGAYEQYF.

The chain couples TRBV25-1 to TRBJ1-1; D is unresolved. The germline gives CDR1 MGHDK, CDR2 SYGVNS. V was pared by 1 base and J by 6 bases, with 9 bases between. The CDR3 spans 13 residues. CDR3 coding DNA: TGTGCCAGCAGTGAATCCGGCTCCCCTGAAGCTTTCTTT. Amino acid sequence: CASSESGSPEAFF.

This chain connects TRBV11-2 to TRBJ2-4; TRBD2 agrees at 9 bases. J was trimmed by 4 bases and V by 4 bases; bases with no gene match: 11. CDR1 is SGHAT and CDR2 is FQNNGV in the germline V gene. There are 17 residues in the CDR3. CDR3 coding DNA: TGTGCCAGCAGCTCTGGGCGCGGGACTAGCCGTAAAAACATTCAGTACTTC. It encodes CASSSGRGTSRKNIQYF.

Ten or more counts support this clone. This chain uses TRBV2 with TRBJ2-5, with TRBD2 matching 13 bases. The ends lost 6 bases at V and 5 bases at J; junction bases unmatched: 15. The germline gives CDR1 SNHLY, CDR2 FYNNEI. CDR3 size: 18 residues. The CDR3 spells CASRQGAPGLAGEETQYF. The CDR3, as DNA: TGTGCCAGCAGGCAGGGGGCCCCCGGACTAGCGGGAGAGGAGACCCAGTACTTC.

This clone was detected many times. V is TRBV2 and J is TRBJ2-5; the match to TRBD1 covers 9 bases. J gave up 5 bases and V 7 bases, and 8 bases lay outside the gene matches. CDR1 SNHLY and CDR2 FYNNEI come from the germline V gene. The CDR3 length is 14 residues. CDR3: CASNRQGGSETQYF. The CDR3 DNA reads as TGTGCCAGCAACAGACAGGGGGGGAGTGAGACCCAGTACTTC.

This clone appeared many times. The V and J genes are TRBV5-8 and TRBJ1-1; D call uncertain. Germline V gene sequence: CDR1 SGHTS, CDR2 YDEGEE. With 5 bases removed from V and 8 bases from J, the gap between germline ends came to 22 bases. There are 15 residues in the CDR3. The CDR3 DNA reads TGTGCCAGCAGTTCGGGTCCCTACGTCAAACAAGAAGCTTTCTTT. Its translation: CASSSGPYVKQEAFF. Filled out from reference TRBV5-8 and TRBJ1-1, the complete variable domain reads EAGVTQSPTHLIKTRGQQATLRCSPISGHTSVYWYQQALGLGLQFLLWYDEGEERNRGNFPPRFSGRQFPNYSSELNVNALELEDSALYLCASSSGPYVKQEAFFGQGTRLTVV.

The chain carries TRBV5-6 and TRBJ2-5, with 8 bases aligning to TRBD1. This CDR3 region has 12 residues. Trimming took 6 bases from V and 4 from J; bases not matched to a gene: 2. Germline CDR1 reads SGHDT; CDR2 reads YYEEEE. DNA of the CDR3: TGTGCCAGCACGACAGGGGCAGAGACCCAGTACTTC. Amino acid sequence: CASTTGAETQYF.

The chain joins TRBV28 to TRBJ2-7; D is unresolved. Looked up from germline, CDR1 is MDHEN and CDR2 is SYDVKM. Trimming stripped 1 base from V and 6 bases from J, with 10 bases between. This CDR3 contains 13 residues. The CDR3 is CASSLYNSLEQYF. The CDR3 DNA reads TGTGCCAGCAGTTTATATAATAGCCTCGAGCAGTACTTC. Full variable domain (outside the CDR3, taken from reference TRBV28 and TRBJ2-7): DVKVTQSSRYLVKRTGEKVFLECVQDMDHENMFWYRQDPGLGLRLIYFSYDVKMKEKGDIPEGYSVSREKKERFSLILESASTNQTSMYLCASSLYNSLEQYFGPGTRLTVT.

V gene TRBV2 combines with J gene TRBJ1-2; 7 bases are a match to TRBD1. Trimming at V came to 6 bases and at J to 8 bases, leaving 12 bases not matched to a gene. CDR3 length equals 14 residues. CDR1 and CDR2 (germline): SNHLY, FYNNEI. As DNA, the CDR3 is TGTGCCAGCAGCAACCTTGGGACAGCCTGGGGCTACACCTTC. Its translation is CASSNLGTAWGYTF.